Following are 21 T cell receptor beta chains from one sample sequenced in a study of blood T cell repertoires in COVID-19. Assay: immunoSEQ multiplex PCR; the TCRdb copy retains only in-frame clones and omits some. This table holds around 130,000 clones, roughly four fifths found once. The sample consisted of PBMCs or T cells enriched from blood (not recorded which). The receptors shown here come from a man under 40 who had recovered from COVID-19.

The CDR3 nucleotides are TGTGCCAGCAGCCAAGGGGGCGGGGAGAGGGAGCAGTTCTTC. This encodes CASSQGGGEREQFF. V usage is TRBV3-1 (or the pseudogene TRBV3-2) and J usage is TRBJ2-1; TRBD2 might be the D (6 bases). CDR1 and CDR2 from the germline V gene are LGHDT and YNNKEL (reference sequence). Trimming took off 1 base at V and 10 bases at J, with 14 bases between the two ends. The CDR3 has 14 residues.

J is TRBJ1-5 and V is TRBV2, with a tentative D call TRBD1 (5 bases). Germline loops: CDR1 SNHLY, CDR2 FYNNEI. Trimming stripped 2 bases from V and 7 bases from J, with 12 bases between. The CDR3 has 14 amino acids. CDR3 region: CASSEQGTLQPQHF. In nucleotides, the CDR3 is TGTGCCAGCAGTGAACAGGGAACCCTCCAGCCCCAGCATTTT. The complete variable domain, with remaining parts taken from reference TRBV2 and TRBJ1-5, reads EPEVTQTPSHQVTQMGQEVILRCVPISNHLYFYWYRQILGQKVEFLVSFYNNEISEKSEIFDDQFSVERPDGSNFTLKIRSTKLEDSAMYFCASSEQGTLQPQHFGDGTRLSIL.

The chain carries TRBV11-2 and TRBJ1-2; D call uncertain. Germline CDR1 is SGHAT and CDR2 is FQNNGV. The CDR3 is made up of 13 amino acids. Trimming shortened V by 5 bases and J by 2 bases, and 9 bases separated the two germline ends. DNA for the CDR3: TGTGCCAGCAGCCCTAGAGAAAACTATGGCTACACCTTC. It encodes CASSPRENYGYTF.

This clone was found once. The CDR3 loop is CASTFAGRGYNEQFF. CDR3 nucleotides: TGTGCCAGCACCTTTGCGGGGAGAGGATACAATGAGCAGTTCTTC. The genes are TRBV5-4 and TRBJ2-1; tentative D call: TRBD2 (6 bases). The germline V and J ends were trimmed by 6 bases and 4 bases, with 17 bases remaining between them. The CDR3 is made up of 15 amino acids. Germline V gene lookup returns CDR1 SGHNT and CDR2 YYREEE (reference sequence).

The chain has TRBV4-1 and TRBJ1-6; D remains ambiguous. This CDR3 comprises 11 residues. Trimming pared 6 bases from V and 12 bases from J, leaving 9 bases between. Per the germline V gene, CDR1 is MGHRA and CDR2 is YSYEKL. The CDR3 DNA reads TGCGCCAGCAGTCACGGAGAACCCCTCCACTTT. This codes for CASSHGEPLHF.

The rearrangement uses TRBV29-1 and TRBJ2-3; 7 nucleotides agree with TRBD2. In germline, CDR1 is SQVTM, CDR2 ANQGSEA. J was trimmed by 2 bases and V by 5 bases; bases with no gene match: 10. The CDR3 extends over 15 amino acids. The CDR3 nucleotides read TGCAGCGTTTCTAAGACTAGCTCCAACACAGATACGCAGTATTTT. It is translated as CSVSKTSSNTDTQYF.

DNA of the CDR3: TGCGCCAGCAGCTTGGTGACAGGGTGGCGAGATACGCAGTATTTT. It is translated as CASSLVTGWRDTQYF. The V gene is TRBV5-1, the J gene TRBJ2-3; 7 bases are shared with TRBD1. The ends lost 0 bases at V and 5 bases at J; junction bases unmatched: 6. Germline V gene lookup returns CDR1 SGHRS and CDR2 YFSETQ. The CDR3 totals 15 residues.

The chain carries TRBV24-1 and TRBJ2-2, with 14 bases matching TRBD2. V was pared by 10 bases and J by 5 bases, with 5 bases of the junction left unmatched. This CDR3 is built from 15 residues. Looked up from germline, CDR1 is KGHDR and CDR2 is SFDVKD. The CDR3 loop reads CATTSGGAGTGELFF. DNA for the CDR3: TGTGCCACGACTAGCGGGGGGGCTGGGACCGGGGAGCTGTTTTTT.

In nucleotides, the CDR3 is TGTGCCAGCAGCACCTCGGCGGGGGCTGGCTACACCTTC. Protein product: CASSTSAGAGYTF. V gene TRBV14 combines with J gene TRBJ1-2, with D maybe TRBD1 (6 bases). Germline CDR1 and CDR2: SGHDN and FVKESK. The CDR3 consists of 13 residues. Trimming removed 5 bases from V and 7 bases from J, with 14 bases in between.

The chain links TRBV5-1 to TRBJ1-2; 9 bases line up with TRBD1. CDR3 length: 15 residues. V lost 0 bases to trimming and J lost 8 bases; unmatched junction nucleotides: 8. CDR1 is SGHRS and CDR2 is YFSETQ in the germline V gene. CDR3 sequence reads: CASSLAGTGSRGYTF. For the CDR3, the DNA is TGCGCCAGCAGCTTGGCAGGGACAGGGTCGCGCGGCTACACCTTC.

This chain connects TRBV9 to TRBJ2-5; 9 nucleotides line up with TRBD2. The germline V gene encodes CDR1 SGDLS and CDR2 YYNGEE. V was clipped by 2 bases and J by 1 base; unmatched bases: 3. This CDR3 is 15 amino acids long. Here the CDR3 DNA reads TGTGCCAGCAGCGTCGGCGGGAGGGTCCAAGAGACCCAGTACTTC. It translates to CASSVGGRVQETQYF.

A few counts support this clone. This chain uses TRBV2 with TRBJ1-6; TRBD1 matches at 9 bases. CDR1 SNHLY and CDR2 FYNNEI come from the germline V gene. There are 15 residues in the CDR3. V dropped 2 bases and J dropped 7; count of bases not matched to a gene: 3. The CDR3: CASSELGQGNSPLHF. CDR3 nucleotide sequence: TGTGCCAGCAGTGAACTCGGACAGGGGAATTCACCCCTCCACTTT.

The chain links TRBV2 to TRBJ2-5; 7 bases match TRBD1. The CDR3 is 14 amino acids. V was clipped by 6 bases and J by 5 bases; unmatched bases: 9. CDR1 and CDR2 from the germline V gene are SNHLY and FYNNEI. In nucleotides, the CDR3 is TGTGCCAGCAGAACCACAGGGGTATGGGAGACCCAGTACTTC. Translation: CASRTTGVWETQYF.

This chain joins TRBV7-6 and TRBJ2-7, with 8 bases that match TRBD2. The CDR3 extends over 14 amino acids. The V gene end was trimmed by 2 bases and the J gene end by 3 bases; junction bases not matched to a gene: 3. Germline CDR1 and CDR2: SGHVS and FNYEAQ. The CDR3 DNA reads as TGTGCCAGCAGCTTACCCGGGACTAGCTACGAGCAGTACTTC. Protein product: CASSLPGTSYEQYF. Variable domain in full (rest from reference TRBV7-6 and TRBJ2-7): GAGVSQSPRYKVTKRGQDVALRCDPISGHVSLYWYRQALGQGPEFLTYFNYEAQQDKSGLPNDRFSAERPEGSISTLTIQRTEQRDSAMYRCASSLPGTSYEQYFGPGTRLTVT.

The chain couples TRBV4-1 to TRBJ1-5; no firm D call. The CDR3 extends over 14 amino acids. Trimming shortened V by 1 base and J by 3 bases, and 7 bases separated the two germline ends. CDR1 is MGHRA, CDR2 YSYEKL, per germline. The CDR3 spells CASSQAIDNQPQHF. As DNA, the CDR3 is TGCGCCAGCAGCCAAGCCATAGACAATCAGCCCCAGCATTTT.

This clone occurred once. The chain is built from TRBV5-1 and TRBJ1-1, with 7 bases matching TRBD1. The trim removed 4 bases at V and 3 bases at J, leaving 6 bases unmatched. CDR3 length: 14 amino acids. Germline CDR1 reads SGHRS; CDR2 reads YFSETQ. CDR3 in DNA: TGCGCCAGCAGCCCGTGGACAGGCTACACTGAAGCTTTCTTT. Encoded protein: CASSPWTGYTEAFF.

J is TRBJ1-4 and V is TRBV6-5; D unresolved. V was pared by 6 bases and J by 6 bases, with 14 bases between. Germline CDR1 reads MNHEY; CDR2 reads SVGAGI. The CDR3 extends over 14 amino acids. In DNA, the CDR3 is TGTGCCAGCAGACCCGGCGACATTTATGAAAAACTGTTTTTT. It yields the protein CASRPGDIYEKLFF.

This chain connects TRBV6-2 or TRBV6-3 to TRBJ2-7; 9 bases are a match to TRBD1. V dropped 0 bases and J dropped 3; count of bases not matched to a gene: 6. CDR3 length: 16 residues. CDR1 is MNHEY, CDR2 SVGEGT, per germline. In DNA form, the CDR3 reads TGTGCCAGCAGTTACTCGAAGCGGACAGGGGACTACGAGCAGTACTTC. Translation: CASSYSKRTGDYEQYF.

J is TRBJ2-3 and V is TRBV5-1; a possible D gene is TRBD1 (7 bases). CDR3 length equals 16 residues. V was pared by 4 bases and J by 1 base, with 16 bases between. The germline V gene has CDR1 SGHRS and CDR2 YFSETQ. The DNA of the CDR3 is TGCGCCAGCAGCACACCCAGGGGGACTGGCACAGATACGCAGTATTTT. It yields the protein CASSTPRGTGTDTQYF.

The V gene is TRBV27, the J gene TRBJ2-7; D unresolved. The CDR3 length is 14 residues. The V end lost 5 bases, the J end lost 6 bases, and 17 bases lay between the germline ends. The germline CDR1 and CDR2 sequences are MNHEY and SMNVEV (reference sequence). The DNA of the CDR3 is TGTGCCAGCAGTAAAAGACAATTTGAACCCGAGCAGTACGTC. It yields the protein CASSKRQFEPEQYV.

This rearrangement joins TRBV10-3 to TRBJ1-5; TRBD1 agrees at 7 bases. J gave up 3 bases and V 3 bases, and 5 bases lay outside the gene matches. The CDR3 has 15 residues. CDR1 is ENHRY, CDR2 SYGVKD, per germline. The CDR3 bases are TGTGCCATCAGTGATAACAGGGGATTCAATCAGCCCCAGCATTTT. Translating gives CAISDNRGFNQPQHF.